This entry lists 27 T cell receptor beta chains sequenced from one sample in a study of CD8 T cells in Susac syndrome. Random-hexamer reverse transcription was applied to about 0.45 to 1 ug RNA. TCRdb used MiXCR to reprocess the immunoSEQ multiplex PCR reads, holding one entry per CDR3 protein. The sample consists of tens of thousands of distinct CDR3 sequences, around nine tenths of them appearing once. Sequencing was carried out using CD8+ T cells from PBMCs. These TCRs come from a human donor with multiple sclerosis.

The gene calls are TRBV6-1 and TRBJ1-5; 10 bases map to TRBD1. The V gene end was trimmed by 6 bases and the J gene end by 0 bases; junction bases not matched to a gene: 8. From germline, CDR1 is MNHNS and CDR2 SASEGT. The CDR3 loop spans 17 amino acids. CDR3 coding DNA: TGTGCCAGCAGGCCGGGACAGGGGAGTAATAGCAATCAGCCCCAGCATTTT. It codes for CASRPGQGSNSNQPQHF.

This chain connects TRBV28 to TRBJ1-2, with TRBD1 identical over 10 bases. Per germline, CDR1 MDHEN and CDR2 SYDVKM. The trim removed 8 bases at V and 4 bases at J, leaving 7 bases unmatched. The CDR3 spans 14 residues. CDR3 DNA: TGTGCCAGCCGGACAGGGGGGGAGTCCTATGGCTACACCTTC. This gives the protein CASRTGGESYGYTF.

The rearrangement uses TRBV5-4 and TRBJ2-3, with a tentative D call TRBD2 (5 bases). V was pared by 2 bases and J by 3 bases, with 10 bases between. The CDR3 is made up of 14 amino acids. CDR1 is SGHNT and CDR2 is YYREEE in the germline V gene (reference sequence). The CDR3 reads CASSFSGVTDTQYF. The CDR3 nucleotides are TGTGCCAGCAGCTTCTCCGGGGTTACAGATACGCAGTATTTT.

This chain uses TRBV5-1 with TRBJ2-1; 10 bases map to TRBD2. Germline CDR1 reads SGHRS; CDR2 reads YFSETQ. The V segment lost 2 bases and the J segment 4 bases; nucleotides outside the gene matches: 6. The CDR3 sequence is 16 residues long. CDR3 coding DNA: TGCGCCAGCAGCTTAAAGCGGGAGGGAATATACAATGAGCAGTTCTTC. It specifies CASSLKREGIYNEQFF.

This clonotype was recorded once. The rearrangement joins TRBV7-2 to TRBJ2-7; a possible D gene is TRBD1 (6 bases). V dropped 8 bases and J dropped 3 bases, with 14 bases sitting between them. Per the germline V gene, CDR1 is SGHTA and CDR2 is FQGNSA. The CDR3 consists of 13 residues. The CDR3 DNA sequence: TGTGCCAGCTCCCGGACAGAGGGCTACGAGCAGTACTTC. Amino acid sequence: CASSRTEGYEQYF.

DNA of the CDR3: TGTGCCAGCAGTCCCAATTCGAATAGAAATTCACCCCTCCACTTT. This gives the protein CASSPNSNRNSPLHF. V and J are TRBV12-3 or TRBV12-4 and TRBJ1-6; no reliable D call. The CDR3 has 15 residues. Between the trimmed V and J ends, which lost 5 bases and 7 bases, there was a span of 15 bases.

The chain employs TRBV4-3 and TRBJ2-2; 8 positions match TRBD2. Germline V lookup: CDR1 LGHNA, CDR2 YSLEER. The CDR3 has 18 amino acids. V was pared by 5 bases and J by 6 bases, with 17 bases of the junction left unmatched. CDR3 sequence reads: CASSYLRSGGAYPGELFF. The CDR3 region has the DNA TGCGCCAGCAGCTACCTAAGAAGCGGGGGCGCCTACCCCGGGGAGCTGTTTTTT.

CDR3: CALSSSTEQFF. The CDR3 DNA reads as TGTGCCCTCAGTTCCTCGACAGAGCAGTTCTTC. The V and J genes are TRBV27 and TRBJ2-1; D call uncertain. From germline, CDR1 is MNHEY and CDR2 SMNVEV (reference sequence). Trimming removed 11 bases from V and 10 bases from J, with 15 bases in between. The CDR3 length is 11 residues.

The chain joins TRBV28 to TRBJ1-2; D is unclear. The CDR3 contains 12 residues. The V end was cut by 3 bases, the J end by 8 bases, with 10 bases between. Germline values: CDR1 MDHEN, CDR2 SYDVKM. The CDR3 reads CASSFMGNGYTF. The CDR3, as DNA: TGTGCCAGCAGTTTCATGGGGAACGGCTACACCTTC.

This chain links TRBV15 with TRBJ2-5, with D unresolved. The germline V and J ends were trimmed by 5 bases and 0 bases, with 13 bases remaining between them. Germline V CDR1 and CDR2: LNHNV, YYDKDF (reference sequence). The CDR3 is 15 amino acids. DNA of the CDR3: TGTGCCACCAGCGACTCAACTACGTACCAAGAGACCCAGTACTTC. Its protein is CATSDSTTYQETQYF.

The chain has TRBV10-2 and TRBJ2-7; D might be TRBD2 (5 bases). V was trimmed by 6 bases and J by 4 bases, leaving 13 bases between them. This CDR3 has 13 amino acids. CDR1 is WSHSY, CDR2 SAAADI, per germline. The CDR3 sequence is CASRAPPGYEQYF. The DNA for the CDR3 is TGCGCCAGCAGGGCCCCCCCGGGGTACGAGCAGTACTTC.

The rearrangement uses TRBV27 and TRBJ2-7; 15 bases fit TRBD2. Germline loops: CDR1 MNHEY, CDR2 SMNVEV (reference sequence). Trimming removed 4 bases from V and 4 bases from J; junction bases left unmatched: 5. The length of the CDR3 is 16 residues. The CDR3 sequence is CASSYGLAGGPYEQYF. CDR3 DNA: TGTGCCAGCAGTTACGGACTAGCGGGAGGGCCGTACGAGCAGTACTTC.

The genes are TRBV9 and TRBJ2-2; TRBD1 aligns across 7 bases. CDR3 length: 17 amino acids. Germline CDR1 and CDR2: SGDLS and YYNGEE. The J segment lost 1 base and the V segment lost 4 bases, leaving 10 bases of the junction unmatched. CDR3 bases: TGTGCCAGCAGCCAGGGGGACAGAGGGTGGAACACCGGGGAGCTGTTTTTT. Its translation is CASSQGDRGWNTGELFF.

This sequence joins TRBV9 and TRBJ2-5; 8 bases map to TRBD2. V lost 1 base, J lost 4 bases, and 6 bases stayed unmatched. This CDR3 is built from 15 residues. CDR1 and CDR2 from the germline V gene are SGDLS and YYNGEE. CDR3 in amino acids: CASSVTAGDGETQYF. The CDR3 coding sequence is TGTGCCAGCAGCGTAACAGCGGGAGATGGAGAGACCCAGTACTTC. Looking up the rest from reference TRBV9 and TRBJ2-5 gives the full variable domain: DSGVTQTPKHLITATGQRVTLRCSPRSGDLSVYWYQQSLDQGLQFLIQYYNGEERAKGNILERFSAQQFPDLHSELNLSSLELGDSALYFCASSVTAGDGETQYFGPGTRLLVL.

In nucleotides, the CDR3 is TGTGCCAGCAGTTACCAGGGAGAAAACACTGAAGCTTTCTTT. Protein product: CASSYQGENTEAFF. This chain joins TRBV6-5 and TRBJ1-1, with a tentative D call TRBD1 (5 bases). Germline V gene lookup returns CDR1 MNHEY and CDR2 SVGAGI. Trimming shortened V by 2 bases and J by 2 bases, and 9 bases separated the two germline ends. CDR3 length: 14 residues.

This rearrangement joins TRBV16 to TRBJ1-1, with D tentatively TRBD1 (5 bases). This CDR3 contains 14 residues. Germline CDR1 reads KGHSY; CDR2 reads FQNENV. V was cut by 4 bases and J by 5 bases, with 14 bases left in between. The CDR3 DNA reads TGTGCCAGCAGCCCCGCACTGGGGACTACTGAAGCTTTCTTT. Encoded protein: CASSPALGTTEAFF.

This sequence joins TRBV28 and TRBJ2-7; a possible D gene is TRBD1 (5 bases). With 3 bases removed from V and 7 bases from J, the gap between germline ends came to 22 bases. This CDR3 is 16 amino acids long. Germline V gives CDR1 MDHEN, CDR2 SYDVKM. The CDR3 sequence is CASSFPFRVPNQEQYF. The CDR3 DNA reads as TGTGCCAGCAGTTTCCCGTTCAGGGTCCCAAATCAAGAGCAGTACTTC.

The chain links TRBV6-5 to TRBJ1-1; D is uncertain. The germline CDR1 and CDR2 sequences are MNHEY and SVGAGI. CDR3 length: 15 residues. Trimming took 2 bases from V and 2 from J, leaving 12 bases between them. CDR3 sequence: CASSYQGRANTEAFF. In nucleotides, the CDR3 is TGTGCCAGCAGTTACCAAGGACGGGCAAACACTGAAGCTTTCTTT.

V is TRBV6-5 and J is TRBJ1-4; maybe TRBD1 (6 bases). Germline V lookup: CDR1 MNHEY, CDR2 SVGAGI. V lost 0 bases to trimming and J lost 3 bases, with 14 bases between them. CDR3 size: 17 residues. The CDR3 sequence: CASSYSGYRDANEKLFF. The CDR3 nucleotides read TGTGCCAGCAGTTACTCGGGGTACAGGGATGCTAATGAAAAACTGTTTTTT.

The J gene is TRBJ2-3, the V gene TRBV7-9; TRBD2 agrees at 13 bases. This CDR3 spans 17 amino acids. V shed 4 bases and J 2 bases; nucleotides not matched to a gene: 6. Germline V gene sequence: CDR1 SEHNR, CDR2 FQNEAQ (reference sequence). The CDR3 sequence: CASSSRTSGGYTDTQYF. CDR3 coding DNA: TGTGCCAGCAGCTCTCGGACTAGCGGGGGATACACAGATACGCAGTATTTT.

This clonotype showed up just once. In DNA, the CDR3 is TGCAGTGCCACACCCCGGGACAGGGGGCTGTACGAGCAGTACTTC. Translating it yields CSATPRDRGLYEQYF. The rearrangement joins TRBV20-1 to TRBJ2-7; 12 bases fit TRBD1. Germline CDR1 reads DFQATT; CDR2 reads SNEGSKA (reference sequence). Unmatched junction bases numbered 10, after V lost 6 bases and J lost 4 bases. The CDR3 totals 15 residues.

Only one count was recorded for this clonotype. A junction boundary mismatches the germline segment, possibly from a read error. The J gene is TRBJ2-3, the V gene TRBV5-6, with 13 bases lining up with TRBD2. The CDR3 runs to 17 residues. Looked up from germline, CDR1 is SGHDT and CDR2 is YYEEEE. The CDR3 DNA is TGTGCCAGCAGTTTGGGGACTAGCGGGGCCTTGATGGATACGCAGTATTTT. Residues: CASSLGTSGALMDTQYF. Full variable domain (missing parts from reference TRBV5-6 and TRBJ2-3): DAGVTQSPTHLIKTRGQQVTLRCSPKSGHDTVSWYQQALGQGPQFIFQYYEEEERQRGNFPDRFSGHQFPNYSSELNVNALLLGDSALYLCASSLGTSGALMDTQYFGPGTRLTVL.

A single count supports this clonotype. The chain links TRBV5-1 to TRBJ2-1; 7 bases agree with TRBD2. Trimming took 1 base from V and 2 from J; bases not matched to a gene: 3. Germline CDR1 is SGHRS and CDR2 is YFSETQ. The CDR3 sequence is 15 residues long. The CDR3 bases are TGCGCCAGCAGCTTGACCGGGGGGACCTACAATGAGCAGTTCTTC. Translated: CASSLTGGTYNEQFF.

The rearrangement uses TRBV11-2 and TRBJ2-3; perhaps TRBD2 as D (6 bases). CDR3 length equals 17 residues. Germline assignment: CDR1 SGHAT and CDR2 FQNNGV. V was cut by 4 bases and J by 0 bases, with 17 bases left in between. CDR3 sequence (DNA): TGTGCCAGCAGCTCAACCGGGACTGACTTGAGCACAGATACGCAGTATTTT. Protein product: CASSSTGTDLSTDTQYF.

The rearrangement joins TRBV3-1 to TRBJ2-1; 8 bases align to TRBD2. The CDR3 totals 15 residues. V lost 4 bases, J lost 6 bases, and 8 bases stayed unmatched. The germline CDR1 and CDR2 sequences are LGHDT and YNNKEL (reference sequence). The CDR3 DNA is TGTGCCAGCAGCCTTAGCGGGGCCGCCAGCAATGAGCAGTTCTTC. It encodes CASSLSGAASNEQFF.

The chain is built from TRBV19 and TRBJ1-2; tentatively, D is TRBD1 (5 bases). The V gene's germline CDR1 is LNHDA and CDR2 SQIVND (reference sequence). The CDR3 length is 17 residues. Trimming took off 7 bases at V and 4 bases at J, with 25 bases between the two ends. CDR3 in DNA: TGTGCCAGTACCCTAGGTCCCTCGGACCGGGACCCCTATGGCTACACCTTC. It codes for CASTLGPSDRDPYGYTF.

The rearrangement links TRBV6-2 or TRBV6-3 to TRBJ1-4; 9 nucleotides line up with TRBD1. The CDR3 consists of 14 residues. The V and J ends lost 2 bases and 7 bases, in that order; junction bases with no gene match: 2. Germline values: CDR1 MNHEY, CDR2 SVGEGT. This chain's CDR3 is CASSYGQGSEKLFF. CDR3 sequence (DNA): TGTGCCAGCAGTTACGGACAGGGGAGTGAAAAACTGTTTTTT.